The 10 T cell receptor beta chains below were found in one sample sequenced in a study of cytomegalovirus exposure and HLA in healthy donors. PCR was performed using 60 Vbeta and 13 Jbeta primers. The method was immunoSEQ multiplex PCR; TCRdb's version includes in-frame clones alone and lacks a portion of them. This sample has about 200,000 clones; less than 90% occur once, and the top ten carry around 0.31%. Sequenced input: PBMCs. These receptors all stem from a woman in her 30s in good health and CMV-seronegative.

This chain joins TRBV9 and TRBJ2-7; a possible D gene is TRBD2 (5 bases). V was trimmed by 4 bases and J by 1 base, leaving 12 bases between them. This CDR3 has 14 residues. The germline V gene has CDR1 SGDLS and CDR2 YYNGEE. DNA for the CDR3: TGTGCCAGCAGCACGGGGATAGTTTCCTACGAGCAGTACTTC. Translating gives CASSTGIVSYEQYF. Full variable domain (rest looked up from reference TRBV9 and TRBJ2-7): DSGVTQTPKHLITATGQRVTLRCSPRSGDLSVYWYQQSLDQGLQFLIQYYNGEERAKGNILERFSAQQFPDLHSELNLSSLELGDSALYFCASSTGIVSYEQYFGPGTRLTVT.

The CDR3 DNA follows: TGCAGCGCGATGCGGGGGGCGCTGGGAGAGACCCAGTACTTC. Residues: CSAMRGALGETQYF. V and J are TRBV29-1 and TRBJ2-5; TRBD2 aligns across 8 bases. The CDR3 length is 14 residues. The V segment lost 7 bases and the J segment 4 bases; nucleotides outside the gene matches: 11. Germline V gene sequence: CDR1 SQVTM, CDR2 ANQGSEA.

The chain couples TRBV5-6 to TRBJ2-5, with 13 bases fitting TRBD2. J was trimmed by 6 bases and V by 4 bases; bases with no gene match: 6. This CDR3 has 15 amino acids. Per the germline V gene, CDR1 is SGHDT and CDR2 is YYEEEE. CDR3 loop: CASSGGTSGIQTQYF. The CDR3 DNA reads as TGTGCCAGCAGCGGAGGGACTAGCGGGATTCAGACCCAGTACTTC.

The count of this clone is one. V and J are TRBV7-3 and TRBJ2-7, with D hard to call. Trimming shortened V by 5 bases and J by 6 bases, and 14 bases separated the two germline ends. CDR3 length: 13 amino acids. The germline V gene encodes CDR1 SGHTA and CDR2 FQGTGA. The CDR3 loop is CASSRIPRSEQYF. The CDR3 DNA reads TGTGCCAGCAGCCGGATCCCCCGGAGCGAGCAGTACTTC. Combining the CDR3 with reference TRBV7-3 and TRBJ2-7 gives the whole variable domain GAGVSQTPSNKVTEKGKYVELRCDPISGHTALYWYRQSLGQGPEFLIYFQGTGAADDSGLPNDRFFAVRPEGSVSTLKIQRTERGDSAVYLCASSRIPRSEQYFGPGTRLTVT.

This chain links TRBV19 with TRBJ2-1; TRBD2 matches 8 bases. J lost 7 bases, V lost 0 bases, and 14 bases had no gene match. The CDR3 contains 18 residues. Germline V CDR1 and CDR2: LNHDA, SQIVND (reference sequence). This CDR3 is CASSIDSESGSSANEQFF. In DNA form, the CDR3 reads TGTGCCAGTAGTATAGATAGTGAGAGCGGGAGTTCTGCAAATGAGCAGTTCTTC. Supplemented by reference TRBV19 and TRBJ2-1, the full variable domain reads DGGITQSPKYLFRKEGQNVTLSCEQNLNHDAMYWYRQDPGQGLRLIYYSQIVNDFQKGDIAEGYSVSREKKESFPLTVTSAQKNPTAFYLCASSIDSESGSSANEQFFGPGTRLTVL.

This rearrangement joins TRBV5-1 to TRBJ2-1; 8 nucleotides line up with TRBD2. Germline lookup yields CDR1 SGHRS and CDR2 YFSETQ. The ends lost 0 bases at V and 9 bases at J; junction bases unmatched: 5. The CDR3 contains 14 residues. CDR3 region: CASSLGTSNAEQFF. The DNA of the CDR3 is TGCGCCAGCAGCTTGGGGACTAGCAATGCTGAGCAGTTCTTC.

This clone was seen more than once but under ten times. J is TRBJ1-1 and V is TRBV4-2; D ambiguous. Germline CDR1 and CDR2: LGHNA and YNFKEQ. Trimming stripped 0 bases from V and 8 bases from J, with 16 bases between. CDR3 length equals 15 residues. CDR3 in amino acids: CASSQDWEDGNEAFF. The CDR3 nucleotides are TGTGCCAGCAGCCAAGATTGGGAGGACGGCAACGAAGCTTTCTTT.

The rearrangement links TRBV9 to TRBJ1-3; a weak D match, TRBD1 (6 bases). Trimming removed 0 bases at V and 2 bases at J, with 12 bases between. The V gene's germline CDR1 is SGDLS and CDR2 YYNGEE. The CDR3 consists of 16 residues. CDR3 loop: CASSVGQGNPGNTIYF. In DNA, the CDR3 is TGTGCCAGCAGCGTAGGTCAGGGGAACCCTGGAAACACCATATATTTT.

This chain joins TRBV11-3 and TRBJ2-3; 9 bases fit TRBD2. Per germline, CDR1 SGHNT and CDR2 YENEEA. Germline trimming cut 10 bases from V and 3 bases from J; bases unmatched to any gene: 11. This CDR3 has 15 amino acids. In DNA form, the CDR3 reads TGTGCCACCCCACCCCGCGGGAGGGGGACAGATACGCAGTATTTT. Encoded protein: CATPPRGRGTDTQYF.

This chain connects TRBV6-6 to TRBJ2-1; D is ambiguous. CDR1 is MNHNY, CDR2 SVGAGI, per germline (reference sequence). This CDR3 region has 12 residues. The V gene lost 5 bases and the J gene lost 5 bases, with 7 bases spanning the gap. The CDR3 sequence: CASSKHDNEQFF. The CDR3 coding sequence is TGTGCCAGCAGTAAGCATGACAATGAGCAGTTCTTC.